This TCR beta chain was captured by sequencing in a study of blood T cells in healthy people across ages. Germline V gives CDR1 MNHEY, CDR2 SVGEGT. CDR3 length: 14 residues. Trimming took 10 bases from V and 8 from J, leaving 21 bases between them. A second PCR, run for 7 to 11 cycles, used a sample-barcoded 5' primer plus a J-beta primer mix. Each CDR3 protein is one row after TCRdb ran MiXCR on the 5' RACE reads. The sample consists of about 1.8 million distinct CDR3 sequences, around half of them appearing once. Regarding the study as a whole: CMV status of donors was not determined, possibly confounding expanded clonotype changes.

Points on this clonotype: What it recognizes is unknown.

The specimen was blood. This clonotype was sampled from a woman aged 35 to 49 in good health. The V call is TRBV6-2 or TRBV6-3, the J call TRBJ2-1, with D possibly TRBD2 on 6 matching bases. CDR3 bases: TGTGCCACCAGCTTTAGCGGTCTCATACATGAGCAGTTCTTC. Translating it yields CATSFSGLIHEQFF.